This T cell receptor beta chain appears in the sequencing data of a study of T cells in Graves' hyperthyroidism and ophthalmopathy. About the study: Blood was drawn when the patient was first diagnosed and still untreated.

RNA transcripts provided the source from which TCR beta CDR3 regions were amplified. First-round RT-PCR targeting the TCR CDR3 was performed with the HTBI primer set. TCRdb re-analysed the multiplex PCR reads in MiXCR, keeping a single row per CDR3 protein. The sample lists 400,000 to 500,000 distinct CDR3 sequences, under 15% seen once, with 15% to 20% in the top ten. As concerns this clonotype: A much bigger clone sits one base away, suggesting this may be a read error.

The sample taken for sequencing was blood. This sequence was found in a woman aged 18-35 years with Graves' hyperthyroidism.

The CDR3 sequence is CASVPRNSEQYF. CDR3 nucleotides: TGTGCTAGTGTCCCCCGTAACTCTGAGCAGTACTTC. The chain is built from TRBV12-5 and TRBJ2-7, with no clear D. CDR1 is LGHNT and CDR2 is FRNRAP in the germline V gene. The CDR3 runs to 12 residues. Trimming stripped 7 bases from V and 7 bases from J, with 14 bases between.